This TCR beta chain is drawn from a study of cytomegalovirus exposure and HLA in healthy donors. Across the study: In an earlier analysis, 90 million to 130 million unique TCR beta sequences were found from some 200 million T cells.

CDR1 is SGDLS, CDR2 YYNGEE, per germline. CDR3 length equals 15 residues. V lost 8 bases to trimming and J lost 2 bases, with 16 bases between them. Donors in the study were healthy people who gave bone marrow. Study-wide results and caveats: It was 150 to 200 TCR beta chains that were listed as cytomegalovirus-associated.

PCR involved 60 Vbeta and 13 Jbeta primers. Using immunoSEQ multiplex PCR, the repertoire was profiled, and TCRdb retains in-frame clones only, with some absent. The sample has under 300,000 clones, 72% seen once. Regarding this clone: Antigen: not known.

The receptor's source is a female donor in good health and CMV-seronegative. Sequenced material: PBMCs. V gene TRBV9 combines with J gene TRBJ2-2; weak D call: TRBD2 (5 bases). CDR3 loop: CASEKSGLNTGELFF. CDR3 nucleotides: TGTGCCAGTGAGAAGAGCGGCCTTAACACCGGGGAGCTGTTTTTT.